The clone carrying this T cell receptor beta chain showed up just a few times. The entry originates in a study of blood T cells in healthy people across ages. PCR was performed a second time for about 7 to 11 cycles using a sample-barcoded 5' primer and a J-beta primer mix. A 12-random-nucleotide template-switch adaptor tagged each cDNA molecule. In TCRdb, the 5' RACE reads were re-called with MiXCR into one record per CDR3 protein. This sample carries around 850,000 distinct CDR3 sequences, around 36% of them seen once, and the ten largest clones take 13%. Trimming pared 4 bases from V and 3 bases from J, leaving 12 bases between. Germline V gives CDR1 LGHNA, CDR2 YSLEER. CDR3 length: 14 residues.

The sequence was obtained from a man between 18 and 29 years old in good health. The chain recombines TRBV4-3 with TRBJ2-5, with TRBD2 as a possible D gene (5 bases). The sequenced material came from blood. For the CDR3, the DNA is TGCGCCAGCAGCCGGACTGGAATGAAAGAGACCCAGTACTTC. This gives the protein CASSRTGMKETQYF.